What follows describes a single TCR beta chain. Its antigen is unknown. Qualities for individual bases were not recorded, and no much larger clone is one base off. The immunoSEQ Assay, a bias-controlled multiplex PCR, was used to amplify TCRbeta CDR3 regions from genomic DNA. The paper's processing steps were these. Nucleated cell counts per sample were estimated from amplification of reference gene primers within the assay. To quantify the absolute abundance of each unique TCRbeta CDR3 rearrangement, sequence reads were collapsed and filtered. For each sample, productive Simpson clonality was calculated as the square root of Simpson's diversity index over productive rearrangements. TCRdb took this table from immuneACCESS and kept in-frame rearrangements with V and J called. Such tables lack part of the clones; where checked against another copy, unresolved V genes explain under half of the gap, and the rest is unexplained. V and J calls and clone size are those listed in that table; D and trimming were worked out from the DNA. Recorded for this sample are more than 95,000 clones; more than 85% of them occurred a single time. The ten largest clones represent around 6% of the sample.

Whole blood was collected in K2EDTA tubes by collaborating institutions according to the institutions' own protocols. For TCRbeta analysis, collaborator samples were shipped as frozen whole blood, as isolated PBMCs, or as DNA extracted from either sample type. This sample stems from a study of blood T cell repertoires in COVID-19 (dated by TCRdb to about 2020). For the wider study: Samples covering the acute and convalescent phases of COVID-19 were provided by collaborators in the United States, Italy and Spain. The prospective study material was composed of cDNA or gDNA derived from T cells, B-cell-depleted T cells, or PBMCs. The dataset comprised deeply sampled blood TCRbeta repertoires from subjects exposed to, actively infected with, or recovered from COVID-19. The repertoires were released in a freely available public database meant as a resource for research on the immune response to SARS-CoV-2. The samples were drawn from two sources: the first 160 participants of the ongoing ImmuneRACE study, and approximately 1,300 subjects contributed by 6 global collaborators. The sample metadata nearly always contained a de-identified subject ID, COVID-19 status, age in years and sex. Where available, HLA class I and class II types were obtained from metadata supplied by the sample provider rather than from assay-based typing.

V and J are trimmed by 5 bases and 8 bases, and the gene matches miss 13 bases of the junction. CDR1 and CDR2, looked up from the germline V gene, are MDHEN and SYDVKM. The CDR3 spans 16 residues, from the cysteine through the phenylalanine. Just the 48-base CDR3 DNA is kept, in frame starting at base 1. The study at large found these results: Clinical and demographic metadata were provided uncurated, with the amount varying by source and participant.

The TCR comes from a human donor in a cohort sampled during active COVID-19. Sequences were obtained from peripheral blood. Recombination linked TRBV28 to TRBJ2-1; TRBD1 lines up with 9 middle nucleotides. The DNA sequence is given as TGTGCCAGCAGTAAGGGACAGGGTGCGGGTTGGGATGAGCAGTTCTTC. Translated, it gives CASSKGQGAGWDEQFF.